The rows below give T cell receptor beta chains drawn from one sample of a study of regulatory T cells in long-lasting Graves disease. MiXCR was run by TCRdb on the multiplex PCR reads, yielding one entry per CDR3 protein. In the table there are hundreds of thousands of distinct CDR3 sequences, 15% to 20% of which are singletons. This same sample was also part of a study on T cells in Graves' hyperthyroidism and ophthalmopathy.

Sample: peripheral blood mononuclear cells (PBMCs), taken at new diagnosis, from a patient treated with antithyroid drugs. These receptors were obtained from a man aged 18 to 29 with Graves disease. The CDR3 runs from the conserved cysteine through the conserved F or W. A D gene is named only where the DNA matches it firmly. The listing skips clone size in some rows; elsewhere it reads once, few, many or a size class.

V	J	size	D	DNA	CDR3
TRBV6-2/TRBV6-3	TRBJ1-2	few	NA	TGTGCCAGCAGTTACAGGATAGGGCGGGGAACGGACTATGGCTACACCTTC	CASSYRIGRGTDYGYTF
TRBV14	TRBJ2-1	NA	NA	TGTGCCAGCAGCCAAGATGGGGGGAGTTCCGTTTACGTTGAGCAGTTCTTC	CASSQDGGSSVYVEQFF
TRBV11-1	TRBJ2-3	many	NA	TGTGCCAGCAGCTCGGAAGACTGGGATACGCAGTATTTT	CASSSEDWDTQYF
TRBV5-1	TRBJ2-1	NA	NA	TGCGCCTCGACTCCGAAAACGAGCTCCTACAATGAGCAGTTCTTC	CASTPKTSSYNEQFF
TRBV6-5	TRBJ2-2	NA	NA	TGTGCCAGCAGTTTCTCCAGAGCGAACACCGGGGAGCTGTTTTTT	CASSFSRANTGELFF
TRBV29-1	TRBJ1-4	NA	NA	TGCAGGGGCACACGGCCCAATCTTGAAAAACTGTTTTTT	CRGTRPNLEKLFF
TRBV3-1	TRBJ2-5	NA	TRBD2	TGTGCCAGCAGCCAAGAAAGGACTAGCGGGAGGGATGGAGAGACCCAGTACTTC	CASSQERTSGRDGETQYF
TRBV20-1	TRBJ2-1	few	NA	TGCAGTGCTAGGAAGGGTCAAATGGATGAGCAGTTCTTC	CSARKGQMDEQFF
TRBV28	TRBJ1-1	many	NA	TGTGCCAGCAGTTCATCAGGGGCGGTGGACACTGAAGCTTTCTTT	CASSSSGAVDTEAFF
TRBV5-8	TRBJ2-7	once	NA	TGTGCCAGCAGCTTCCCAGAAAGCTCCTACGAGCAGTACTTC	CASSFPESSYEQYF
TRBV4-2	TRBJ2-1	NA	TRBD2	TGTGCCAGCAGCCAAGATCGCGGGGGGTCCTACAATGAGCAGTTCTTC	CASSQDRGGSYNEQFF
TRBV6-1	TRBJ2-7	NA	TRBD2	TGTGCCAGCAATAAGGCGGGGGTCCCCTACGAGCAGTACTTC	CASNKAGVPYEQYF
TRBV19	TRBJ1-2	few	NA	TGTGCCAGTAGTATCGGAGCTTTTGGCTATGGCTACACCTTC	CASSIGAFGYGYTF